This T cell receptor beta chain emerged from a study of tumor-infiltrating lymphocytes in primary liver carcinoma. Background on the study: Maximum tumor diameters ranged from 4.2 to 10 cm, stage T1-T3 N0M0. Study-wide findings and caveats: With p = 0.039, the top-250-clone fraction in tumors significantly exceeded that in blood.

Trimming took 0 bases from V and 8 from J, leaving 22 bases between them. This CDR3 is built from 18 residues. The germline V gene encodes CDR1 MGHRA and CDR2 YSYEKL. Total RNA (around 0.45 ug) served as template for TCR beta cDNA synthesis primed by a constant-region primer. Library construction for TCR beta comprised three nested multiplex PCR rounds performed with slightly modified ARM-PCR. TRBV1-TRBV30 forward and Cbeta reverse primers drove the first two roughly 10-cycle rounds. TCRdb itself ran the multiplex PCR reads through MiXCR, one entry per CDR3 protein. The data contain about 100,000 distinct CDR3 sequences, 55% to 70% of them singletons. For each extraction, RNA and DNA were obtained together from roughly 20-30 mg of unsorted bulk tissue. None of the patients had received treatment, and all had chronic HBV infection. Five distinct regions per tumor were sampled. This clonotype was recorded many times. Antigen: not known.

The material sequenced was liver tumor tissue from sampling region 5. The subset was: tumor region T5, tumor centre. This TCR came from a woman aged 55 to 70 with primary liver carcinoma and hepatitis B virus infection. The rearrangement uses TRBV4-1 and TRBJ1-4, with a possible D match to TRBD1 (6 bases). CDR3 protein: CASSQEEGRGDRQEKLFF. The CDR3 DNA is TGCGCCAGCAGCCAAGAAGAGGGGAGGGGGGATCGGCAAGAAAAACTGTTTTTT.